A selection of T cell receptor beta chains follows, all from one sample in a study of blood T cell repertoires in COVID-19. Here immunoSEQ multiplex PCR was the method, and the copy in TCRdb shows in-frame clones only, minus some. This table has tens of thousands of clones, roughly 80% appearing once. Material: peripheral blood. All receptors come from a woman aged 55-69 years with acute or convalescent COVID-19. The CDR3 runs from the conserved cysteine through the conserved F or W. D genes are given only for firm matches. Size values are once, few and many counts, or a class for expanded clones, and some rows have none.

D gene: -
V gene: TRBV19
clone size: -
J gene: TRBJ1-6
CDR3 DNA: TGTGCCAGTAGCAAGGGTCCGGGGAGCTCCTATAATTCACCCCTCCACTTT
CDR3 protein: CASSKGPGSSYNSPLHF

D gene: -
V gene: TRBV6-1
clone size: -
J gene: TRBJ2-1
CDR3 DNA: TGTGCCAGCAGTGCGCTCCCCTTTGGCATCTCCTACAATGAGCAGTTCTTC
CDR3 protein: CASSALPFGISYNEQFF

D gene: -
V gene: TRBV6-5
clone size: few
J gene: TRBJ1-2
CDR3 DNA: TGTGCCAGCAGGACCGGAGGGTTCTATGGCTACACCTTC
CDR3 protein: CASRTGGFYGYTF

D gene: TRBD1
V gene: TRBV30
clone size: -
J gene: TRBJ2-2
CDR3 DNA: TGTGCCTGGATTGGACAGGGGTACACCGGGGAGCTGTTTTTT
CDR3 protein: CAWIGQGYTGELFF

D gene: -
V gene: TRBV7-9
clone size: -
J gene: TRBJ1-1
CDR3 DNA: TGTGCCAGCAGCTTTGGTCTACAGGGATACTTGAACACTGAAGCTTTCTTT
CDR3 protein: CASSFGLQGYLNTEAFF

D gene: -
V gene: TRBV15
clone size: -
J gene: TRBJ1-3
CDR3 DNA: TGTGCCACCAGCAGAGAGGCCAGGTTCGGAAACACCATATATTTT
CDR3 protein: CATSREARFGNTIYF

D gene: TRBD1
V gene: TRBV9
clone size: few
J gene: TRBJ1-2
CDR3 DNA: TGTGCCAGCAGCATGGGACAGGCCTATGGCTACACCTTC
CDR3 protein: CASSMGQAYGYTF

D gene: -
V gene: TRBV5-1
clone size: -
J gene: TRBJ1-1
CDR3 DNA: TGCGCCAGCAGCTTGGCCGGCAGAGGAGTCACTGAAGCTTTCTTT
CDR3 protein: CASSLAGRGVTEAFF

D gene: -
V gene: TRBV7-2
clone size: -
J gene: TRBJ2-4
CDR3 DNA: TGTGCCAGCAGCTTGGGTGACAGTGGGAACATTCAGTACTTC
CDR3 protein: CASSLGDSGNIQYF

D gene: TRBD2
V gene: TRBV9
clone size: -
J gene: TRBJ2-7
CDR3 DNA: TGTGCCAGCAGCGTAGGACTAGCAAACACCTACGAGCAGTACTTC
CDR3 protein: CASSVGLANTYEQYF

D gene: -
V gene: TRBV2
clone size: medium-sized
J gene: TRBJ2-5
CDR3 DNA: TGTGCCAGCACCCCAGGGGCGCAAGAGACCCAGTACTTC
CDR3 protein: CASTPGAQETQYF

D gene: -
V gene: TRBV5-1
clone size: -
J gene: TRBJ1-1
CDR3 DNA: TGCGCCAGCAGCGGAGGCCTAGGGACTGAAGCTTTCTTT
CDR3 protein: CASSGGLGTEAFF

D gene: TRBD1
V gene: TRBV10-2
clone size: few
J gene: TRBJ2-5
CDR3 DNA: TGCGCCAGCGTTAGGGGGCGCGGGGAGACCCAGTACTTC
CDR3 protein: CASVRGRGETQYF

D gene: -
V gene: TRBV11-2
clone size: -
J gene: TRBJ1-4
CDR3 DNA: TGTGCCAGCAGCTCCCGGAGGGAGGTGAATGAAAAACTGTTTTTT
CDR3 protein: CASSSRREVNEKLFF

D gene: TRBD2
V gene: TRBV2
clone size: once
J gene: TRBJ2-7
CDR3 DNA: TGTGCCAGCAGGGGAACTAGCGGGGCGCCCTACGAGCAGTACTTC
CDR3 protein: CASRGTSGAPYEQYF

D gene: -
V gene: TRBV12-3/TRBV12-4
clone size: -
J gene: TRBJ1-1
CDR3 DNA: TGTGCCGAACGGGGTAGCGCTGAAGCTTTCTTT
CDR3 protein: CAERGSAEAFF

D gene: -
V gene: TRBV6-5
clone size: -
J gene: TRBJ1-1
CDR3 DNA: TGTGCCAGCAGTTACTCAACCGGGGTTAACACTGAAGCTTTCTTT
CDR3 protein: CASSYSTGVNTEAFF

D gene: TRBD1
V gene: TRBV5-1
clone size: -
J gene: TRBJ1-1
CDR3 DNA: TGCGCCAGCAGAAGAACCGGGACAGGGGTGGGACGCCCTGAAGCTTTCTTT
CDR3 protein: CASRRTGTGVGRPEAFF

D gene: -
V gene: TRBV21-1
clone size: -
J gene: TRBJ1-2
CDR3 DNA: TGTGCCAGCAGCAGCCGTTTGGACAGGGATGGCTACACCTTC
CDR3 protein: CASSSRLDRDGYTF

D gene: -
V gene: TRBV3-1/TRBV3-2
clone size: -
J gene: TRBJ2-1
CDR3 DNA: TGTGCCAGCAGACCCTCAGGGGGAGGAGGGTTCAATGAGCAGTTCTTC
CDR3 protein: CASRPSGGGGFNEQFF

D gene: TRBD2
V gene: TRBV4-1
clone size: -
J gene: TRBJ2-7
CDR3 DNA: TGCGCCAGCAGCCCATCAACCCCCATTAGCGGGCCCCCCTACGAGCAGTACTTC
CDR3 protein: CASSPSTPISGPPYEQYF

D gene: TRBD1
V gene: TRBV5-4
clone size: -
J gene: TRBJ2-2
CDR3 DNA: TGTGCCAGCAGCCTGGACAGGGAATTCACCGGGGAGCTGTTTTTT
CDR3 protein: CASSLDREFTGELFF

D gene: TRBD1
V gene: TRBV7-6
clone size: -
J gene: TRBJ2-7
CDR3 DNA: TGTGCCAGCAGCCCAGATGACAGGGGCTACGAGCAGTACTTC
CDR3 protein: CASSPDDRGYEQYF

D gene: TRBD1
V gene: TRBV3-1/TRBV3-2
clone size: -
J gene: TRBJ1-6
CDR3 DNA: TGTGCCAGCAGCCGGGACAGGGTTTATTCACCCCTCCACTTT
CDR3 protein: CASSRDRVYSPLHF

D gene: -
V gene: TRBV2
clone size: -
J gene: TRBJ1-5
CDR3 DNA: TGTGCCAGCAGACCTCAGGTGCGTCAGCCCCAGCATTTT
CDR3 protein: CASRPQVRQPQHF

D gene: -
V gene: TRBV9
clone size: -
J gene: TRBJ1-1
CDR3 DNA: TGTGCCAGCAGCCCGCGCCGAGGGGGGAACACTGAAGCTTTCTTT
CDR3 protein: CASSPRRGGNTEAFF

D gene: -
V gene: TRBV5-1
clone size: -
J gene: TRBJ1-1
CDR3 DNA: TGCGCCAGCAGCTTGGCCGTGAACACTGAAGCTTTCTTT
CDR3 protein: CASSLAVNTEAFF

D gene: -
V gene: TRBV27
clone size: -
J gene: TRBJ1-5
CDR3 DNA: TGTGCCAGCAGTTTAAGGTCCGGGCAGCCCCAGCATTTT
CDR3 protein: CASSLRSGQPQHF

D gene: TRBD2
V gene: TRBV4-1
clone size: -
J gene: TRBJ2-5
CDR3 DNA: TGCGCCAGCAGCGCTTCCGGGACTAGTTTAAGGGAGACCCAGTACTTC
CDR3 protein: CASSASGTSLRETQYF

D gene: -
V gene: TRBV12-3/TRBV12-4
clone size: -
J gene: TRBJ1-2
CDR3 DNA: TGTGCCAGCAGTTTAGATGACAGCTATGGCTACACCTTC
CDR3 protein: CASSLDDSYGYTF

D gene: -
V gene: TRBV2
clone size: -
J gene: TRBJ1-5
CDR3 DNA: TGTGCCAGCAGTGGGACAGTTAGCAATCAGCCCCAGCATTTT
CDR3 protein: CASSGTVSNQPQHF

D gene: -
V gene: TRBV20-1
clone size: -
J gene: TRBJ1-1
CDR3 DNA: TGCAGTGCTAGTGATGCGGGTCGGTCGAACACTGAAGCTTTCTTT
CDR3 protein: CSASDAGRSNTEAFF

D gene: TRBD1
V gene: TRBV5-1
clone size: -
J gene: TRBJ2-1
CDR3 DNA: TGCGCCAGCAGCTTCGACAGGGGGAATGAGCAGTTCTTC
CDR3 protein: CASSFDRGNEQFF

D gene: TRBD1
V gene: TRBV4-2
clone size: -
J gene: TRBJ1-1
CDR3 DNA: TGTGCCAGCAGCCACCCTATGACCCAGGGGGTCGACTCCATGAACACTGAAGCTTTCTTT
CDR3 protein: CASSHPMTQGVDSMNTEAFF

D gene: TRBD1
V gene: TRBV15
clone size: -
J gene: TRBJ2-1
CDR3 DNA: TGTGCCACCAGCAGAGAGGACAGGGGGCGCGGTGAGCAGTTCTTC
CDR3 protein: CATSREDRGRGEQFF

D gene: TRBD2
V gene: TRBV18
clone size: once
J gene: TRBJ2-1
CDR3 DNA: TGTGCCAGCTCACCCGGGAGTAGCGGGGGGCAGTTCTTC
CDR3 protein: CASSPGSSGGQFF

D gene: TRBD2
V gene: TRBV7-6
clone size: -
J gene: TRBJ2-1
CDR3 DNA: TGTGCCAGCAGCTTAGGACTAGCGGGTGGGAATGAGCAGTTCTTC
CDR3 protein: CASSLGLAGGNEQFF

D gene: -
V gene: TRBV14
clone size: -
J gene: TRBJ2-1
CDR3 DNA: TGTGCCAGCAGCCAAGATCTACTAGCCTTCGCAGGGAATGAGCAGTTCTTC
CDR3 protein: CASSQDLLAFAGNEQFF

D gene: -
V gene: TRBV27
clone size: -
J gene: TRBJ2-1
CDR3 DNA: TGTGCCAGCAGTGCCTCCATTCCCGGGACTCTTAAAGGGAACAATGAGCAGTTCTTC
CDR3 protein: CASSASIPGTLKGNNEQFF

D gene: -
V gene: TRBV7-3
clone size: -
J gene: TRBJ1-1
CDR3 DNA: TGTGCCAGCAGCCCTGGGGCAGGGAACACTGAAGCTTTCTTT
CDR3 protein: CASSPGAGNTEAFF

D gene: -
V gene: TRBV6-5
clone size: -
J gene: TRBJ1-4
CDR3 DNA: TGTGCCAGCAGACTCACGTCTGCAACTAATGAAAAACTGTTTTTT
CDR3 protein: CASRLTSATNEKLFF

D gene: -
V gene: TRBV13
clone size: -
J gene: TRBJ1-1
CDR3 DNA: TGTGCCAGCAGCTTAGGGAGGTCGAACACTGAAGCTTTCTTT
CDR3 protein: CASSLGRSNTEAFF

D gene: -
V gene: TRBV19
clone size: -
J gene: TRBJ1-2
CDR3 DNA: TGTGCCAGTAGTAACGGACAGCTTTATGGCTACACCTTC
CDR3 protein: CASSNGQLYGYTF

D gene: TRBD2
V gene: TRBV27
clone size: -
J gene: TRBJ2-3
CDR3 DNA: TGTGCCAGCAGTTTAGATGATCGCGGGGGGGCGGCAGATACGCAGTATTTT
CDR3 protein: CASSLDDRGGAADTQYF

D gene: TRBD1
V gene: TRBV11-2
clone size: -
J gene: TRBJ1-2
CDR3 DNA: TGTGCCAGCAGCCAGACAGGGGGGCCCCACACCTTC
CDR3 protein: CASSQTGGPHTF

D gene: -
V gene: TRBV3-1/TRBV3-2
clone size: -
J gene: TRBJ2-6
CDR3 DNA: TGTGCCAGCAGTAGCAGTAACAGGATGGGCTCTGGGGCCAACGTCCTGACTTTC
CDR3 protein: CASSSSNRMGSGANVLTF

D gene: TRBD1
V gene: TRBV9
clone size: -
J gene: TRBJ2-5
CDR3 DNA: TGTGCCAGCAGCGTAGTGGCAGGGGGCGCGGAGACCCAGTACTTC
CDR3 protein: CASSVVAGGAETQYF

D gene: TRBD1
V gene: TRBV11-1
clone size: -
J gene: TRBJ1-2
CDR3 DNA: TGTGCCAGCAGCCCGAGACAGGGGGCCCTAACTTATGGCTACACCTTC
CDR3 protein: CASSPRQGALTYGYTF

D gene: TRBD1
V gene: TRBV10-1
clone size: once
J gene: TRBJ1-3
CDR3 DNA: TGCGCCAGCGGTACAGGGGGGCCTGGAAACACCATATATTTT
CDR3 protein: CASGTGGPGNTIYF

D gene: -
V gene: TRBV30
clone size: few
J gene: TRBJ1-1
CDR3 DNA: TGTGCCTGGAGGGACAGAATGAACACTGAAGCTTTCTTT
CDR3 protein: CAWRDRMNTEAFF

D gene: -
V gene: TRBV5-8
clone size: -
J gene: TRBJ1-2
CDR3 DNA: TGTGCCAGCAGCTTGCGTAGGTCAGGGGTTAACAACTATGGCTACACCTTC
CDR3 protein: CASSLRRSGVNNYGYTF

D gene: TRBD2
V gene: TRBV9
clone size: -
J gene: TRBJ2-1
CDR3 DNA: TGTGCCAGCAGCGTAGGCGGGACTACTTCCTACAATGAGCAGTTCTTC
CDR3 protein: CASSVGGTTSYNEQFF

D gene: -
V gene: TRBV7-2
clone size: -
J gene: TRBJ2-7
CDR3 DNA: TGTGCCAGCAGCTTAATGTTTAACGAGCAGTACTTC
CDR3 protein: CASSLMFNEQYF

D gene: -
V gene: TRBV19
clone size: -
J gene: TRBJ1-2
CDR3 DNA: TGTGCCAGTAGGGGCGGGGCTAACTATGGCTACACCTTC
CDR3 protein: CASRGGANYGYTF

D gene: -
V gene: TRBV11-3
clone size: -
J gene: TRBJ1-1
CDR3 DNA: TGTGCCAGCAGCTTAGTAGGGGCAACTGAAGCTTTCTTT
CDR3 protein: CASSLVGATEAFF

D gene: -
V gene: TRBV6-6
clone size: -
J gene: TRBJ1-2
CDR3 DNA: TGTGCCAGCAGTTACGGGGGACTGGGCTATGGCTACACCTTC
CDR3 protein: CASSYGGLGYGYTF

D gene: -
V gene: TRBV3-1/TRBV3-2
clone size: -
J gene: TRBJ1-1
CDR3 DNA: TGTGCCACTTTTGGGGGCTCTAACACTGAAGCTTTCTTT
CDR3 protein: CATFGGSNTEAFF

D gene: TRBD1
V gene: TRBV5-1
clone size: -
J gene: TRBJ1-4
CDR3 DNA: TGCGCCAGCACAGAGGGGGCCGCAACTAATGAAAAACTGTTTTTT
CDR3 protein: CASTEGAATNEKLFF

D gene: TRBD1
V gene: TRBV24-1
clone size: -
J gene: TRBJ2-2
CDR3 DNA: TGTGCCACCAGTGACGGGACAGGGGAAGGCGGGGAGCTGTTTTTT
CDR3 protein: CATSDGTGEGGELFF